This T cell receptor beta chain was profiled in a study of T cell responses to AZD1222 COVID-19 vaccine. The CDR3 totals 13 residues. The V end was cut by 2 bases, the J end by 4 bases, with 11 bases between. The germline V gene encodes CDR1 GTSNPN and CDR2 SVGIG (reference sequence). Sequenced by immunoSEQ multiplex PCR; TCRdb stores in-frame clones only, minus some. The sample consists of about 120,000 clones, about 90% of them appearing once. V usage is TRBV30 and J usage is TRBJ1-1, with a tentative D call TRBD1 (5 bases). Here the sequenced sample was peripheral blood, taken on day 0 of AZD1222 vaccination. This TCR was recovered from an adult in good health. The CDR3 DNA is TGTGCCTGGAGTCGGGGGGACGTCACTGAAGCTTTCTTT. Protein product: CAWSRGDVTEAFF.